The present T cell receptor beta chain was sequenced within a study of T cells in Graves' hyperthyroidism and ophthalmopathy. Study-level findings and limits: The majority of expanded thyroid clonotypes above 0.001 also appeared in blood.

Germline V gene data show CDR1 as DFQATT and CDR2 as SNEGSKA (reference sequence). V lost 0 bases to trimming and J lost 3 bases, with 12 bases between them. This CDR3 is built from 14 residues. Amplified TCR beta CDR3 regions derived from RNA transcripts. TCR CDR3 regions were first amplified by RT-PCR with HTBI primers. TCRdb reanalysed the multiplex PCR reads using MiXCR and keeps one entry per CDR3 protein. The repertoire includes a few hundred thousand distinct CDR3 sequences, around a sixth of them detected once, and roughly 49% sits in the top ten. Stable hyperthyroidism: no ophthalmopathy progression over 18 months of follow-up. Used for diagnoses were clinical symptoms, serum thyroxine and TRAb, thyroid ultrasound and orbital computed tomography. Worth noting for this clonotype: As yet, its antigen is unknown.

The chain uses TRBV20-1 and TRBJ2-7; D possibly corresponds to TRBD2 (6 bases). This TCR was sampled from a woman in her forties or fifties with Graves' hyperthyroidism. The specimen sequenced was blood. Here the CDR3 DNA reads TGCAGTGCTAGAGACGGGGCGCGGGACTACGAGCAGTACTTC. Residues: CSARDGARDYEQYF.